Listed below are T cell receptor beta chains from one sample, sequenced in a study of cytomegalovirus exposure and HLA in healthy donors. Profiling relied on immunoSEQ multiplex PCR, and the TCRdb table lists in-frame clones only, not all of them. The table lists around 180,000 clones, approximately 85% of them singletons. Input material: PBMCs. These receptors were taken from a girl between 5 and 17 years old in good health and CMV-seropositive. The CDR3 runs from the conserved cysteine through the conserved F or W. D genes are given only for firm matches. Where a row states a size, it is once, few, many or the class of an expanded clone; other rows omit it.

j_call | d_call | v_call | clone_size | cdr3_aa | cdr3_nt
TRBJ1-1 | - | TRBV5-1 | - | CASSLALGASTEAFF | TGCGCCAGCAGCTTGGCCCTGGGGGCGAGCACTGAAGCTTTCTTT
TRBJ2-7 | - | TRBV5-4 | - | CASSATGSDYEQYF | TGTGCCAGCAGCGCCACGGGATCCGACTACGAGCAGTACTTC
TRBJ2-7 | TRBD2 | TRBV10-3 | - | CAISVDGGEREQYF | TGTGCCATCTCCGTGGACGGGGGGGAACGCGAGCAGTACTTC
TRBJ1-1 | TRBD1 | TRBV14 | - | CASSQGGTVNTEAFF | TGTGCCAGCAGCCAAGGGGGGACAGTTAACACTGAAGCTTTCTTT
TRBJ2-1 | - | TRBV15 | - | CATREAKAESNEQFF | TGTGCCACCAGAGAAGCCAAAGCCGAATCCAATGAGCAGTTCTTC
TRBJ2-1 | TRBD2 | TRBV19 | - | CASRFTGGNEQFF | TGTGCCAGTCGCTTCACGGGGGGGAATGAGCAGTTCTTC
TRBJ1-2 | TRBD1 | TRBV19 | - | CASSPGQGGFYGYTF | TGTGCCAGTAGTCCGGGACAGGGTGGGTTCTATGGCTACACCTTC
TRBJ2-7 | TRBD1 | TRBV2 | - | CASKRDRVEGEQYF | TGTGCCAGCAAGCGGGACAGGGTAGAAGGCGAGCAGTACTTC
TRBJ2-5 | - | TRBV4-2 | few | CASSQGASVETQYF | TGTGCCAGCAGCCAAGGCGCCAGCGTAGAGACCCAGTACTTC
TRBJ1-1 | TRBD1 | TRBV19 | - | CASSDRGQNTEAFF | TGTGCCAGTAGTGACAGGGGCCAGAACACTGAAGCTTTCTTT
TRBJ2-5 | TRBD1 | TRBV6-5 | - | CASSYGDSRQETQYF | TGTGCCAGCAGTTACGGGGACAGCCGACAAGAGACCCAGTACTTC
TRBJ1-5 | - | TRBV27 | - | CASSFAGNSQPQHF | TGTGCCAGCAGTTTTGCAGGGAATAGTCAGCCCCAGCATTTT
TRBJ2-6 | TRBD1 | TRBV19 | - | CASSLGQGGGGANVLTF | TGTGCCAGTAGTTTAGGACAGGGAGGTGGTGGGGCCAACGTCCTGACTTTC
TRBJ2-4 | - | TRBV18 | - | CASSPPQAGTPFIQYF | TGTGCCAGCTCACCCCCACAGGCCGGGACACCTTTTATTCAGTACTTC
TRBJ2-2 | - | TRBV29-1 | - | CSVEPSGNTGELFF | TGCAGCGTTGAACCCTCAGGGAACACCGGGGAGCTGTTTTTT